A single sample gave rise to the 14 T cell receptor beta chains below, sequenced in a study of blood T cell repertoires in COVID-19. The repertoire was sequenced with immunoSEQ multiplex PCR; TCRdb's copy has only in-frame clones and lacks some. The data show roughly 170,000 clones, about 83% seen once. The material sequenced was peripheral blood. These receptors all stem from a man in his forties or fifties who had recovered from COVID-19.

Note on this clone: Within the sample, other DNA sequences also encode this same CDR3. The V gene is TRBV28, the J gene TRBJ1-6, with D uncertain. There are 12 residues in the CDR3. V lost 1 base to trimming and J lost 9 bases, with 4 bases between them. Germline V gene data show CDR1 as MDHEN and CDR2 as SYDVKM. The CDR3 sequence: CASSLSSSPLHF. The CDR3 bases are TGTGCCAGCAGTTTATCGTCTTCACCCCTCCACTTT.

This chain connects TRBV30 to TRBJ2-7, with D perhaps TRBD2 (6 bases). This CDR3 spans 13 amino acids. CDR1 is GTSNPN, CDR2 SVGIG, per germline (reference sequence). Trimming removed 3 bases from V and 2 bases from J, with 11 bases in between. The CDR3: CAWRAGSTYEQYF. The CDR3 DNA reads TGTGCCTGGAGGGCCGGGAGTACCTACGAGCAGTACTTC.

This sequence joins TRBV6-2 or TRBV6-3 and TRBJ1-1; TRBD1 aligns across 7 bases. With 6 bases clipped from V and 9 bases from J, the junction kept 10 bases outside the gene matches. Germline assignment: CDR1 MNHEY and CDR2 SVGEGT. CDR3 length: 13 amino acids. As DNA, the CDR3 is TGTGCCAGCAGCCTGGGACAGAGCCTAAAAGCTTTCTTT. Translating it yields CASSLGQSLKAFF.

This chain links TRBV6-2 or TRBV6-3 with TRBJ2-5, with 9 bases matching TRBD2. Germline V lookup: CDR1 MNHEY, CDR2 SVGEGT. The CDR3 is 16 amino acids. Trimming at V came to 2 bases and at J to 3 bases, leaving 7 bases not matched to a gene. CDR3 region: CASSYGPGLAKETQYF. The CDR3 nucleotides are TGTGCCAGCAGTTACGGCCCCGGACTAGCGAAAGAGACCCAGTACTTC.

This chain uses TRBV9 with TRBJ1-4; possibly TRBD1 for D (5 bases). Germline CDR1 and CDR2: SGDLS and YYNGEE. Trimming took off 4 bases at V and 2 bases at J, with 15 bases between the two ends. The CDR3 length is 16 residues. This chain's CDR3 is CASSSTAGRTNEKLFF. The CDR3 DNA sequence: TGTGCCAGCAGCTCAACCGCAGGGAGGACTAATGAAAAACTGTTTTTT.

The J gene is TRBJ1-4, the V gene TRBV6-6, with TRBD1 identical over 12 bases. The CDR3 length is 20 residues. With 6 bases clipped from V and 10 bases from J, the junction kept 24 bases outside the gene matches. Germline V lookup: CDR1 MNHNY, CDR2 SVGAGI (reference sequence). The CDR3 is CASSRLISGTGGGRTPKLFF. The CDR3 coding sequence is TGTGCCAGCAGCCGACTAATCTCCGGGACAGGGGGCGGGAGAACACCAAAACTGTTTTTT.

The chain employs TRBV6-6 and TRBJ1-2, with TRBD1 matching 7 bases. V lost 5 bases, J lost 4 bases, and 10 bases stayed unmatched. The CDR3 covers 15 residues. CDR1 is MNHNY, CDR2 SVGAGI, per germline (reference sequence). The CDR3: CASSPQGGLAYGYTF. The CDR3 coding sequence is TGTGCCAGCAGTCCGCAGGGGGGCCTCGCCTATGGCTACACCTTC.

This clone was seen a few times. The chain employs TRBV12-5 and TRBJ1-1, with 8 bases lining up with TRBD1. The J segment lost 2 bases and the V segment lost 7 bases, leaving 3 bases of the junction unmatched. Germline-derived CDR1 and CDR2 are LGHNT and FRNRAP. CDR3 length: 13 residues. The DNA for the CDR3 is TGTGCTAGTGAGGACAGGGCCAACACTGAAGCTTTCTTT. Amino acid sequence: CASEDRANTEAFF.

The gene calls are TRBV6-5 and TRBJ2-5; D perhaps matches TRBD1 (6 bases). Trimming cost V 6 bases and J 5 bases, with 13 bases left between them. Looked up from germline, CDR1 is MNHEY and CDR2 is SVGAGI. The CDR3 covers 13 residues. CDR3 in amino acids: CASSNTGSETQYF. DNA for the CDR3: TGTGCCAGCAGCAATACAGGGTCCGAGACCCAGTACTTC.

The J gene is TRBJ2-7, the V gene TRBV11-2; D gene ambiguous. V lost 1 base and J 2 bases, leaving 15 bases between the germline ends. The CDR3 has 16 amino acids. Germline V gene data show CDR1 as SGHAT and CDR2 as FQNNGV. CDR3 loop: CASSLGHASGPYEQYF. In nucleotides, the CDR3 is TGTGCCAGCAGCTTAGGCCACGCCTCTGGGCCCTACGAGCAGTACTTC.

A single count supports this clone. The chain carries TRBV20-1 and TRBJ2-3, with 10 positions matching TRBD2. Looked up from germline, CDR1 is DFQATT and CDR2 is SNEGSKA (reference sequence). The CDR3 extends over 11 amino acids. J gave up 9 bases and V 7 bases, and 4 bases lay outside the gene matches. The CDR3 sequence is CSVPSGSTQYF. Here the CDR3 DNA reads TGCAGTGTACCTAGCGGGAGCACGCAGTATTTT.

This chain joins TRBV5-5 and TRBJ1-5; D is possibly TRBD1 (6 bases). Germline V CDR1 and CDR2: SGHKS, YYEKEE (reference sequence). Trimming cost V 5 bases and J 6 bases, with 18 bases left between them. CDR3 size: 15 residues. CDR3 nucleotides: TGTGCCAGCAGTCAGGGACAATCATTCGGTCAGCCCCAGCATTTT. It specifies CASSQGQSFGQPQHF. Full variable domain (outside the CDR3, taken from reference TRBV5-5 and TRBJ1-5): DAGVTQSPTHLIKTRGQQVTLRCSPISGHKSVSWYQQVLGQGPQFIFQYYEKEERGRGNFPDRFSARQFPNYSSELNVNALLLGDSALYLCASSQGQSFGQPQHFGDGTRLSIL.

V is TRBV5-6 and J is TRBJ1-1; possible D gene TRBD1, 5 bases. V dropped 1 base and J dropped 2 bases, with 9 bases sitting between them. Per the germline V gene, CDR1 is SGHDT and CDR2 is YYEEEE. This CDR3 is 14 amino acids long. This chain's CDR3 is CASSLYGGNTEAFF. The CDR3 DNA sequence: TGTGCCAGCAGCTTGTACGGGGGTAACACTGAAGCTTTCTTT.

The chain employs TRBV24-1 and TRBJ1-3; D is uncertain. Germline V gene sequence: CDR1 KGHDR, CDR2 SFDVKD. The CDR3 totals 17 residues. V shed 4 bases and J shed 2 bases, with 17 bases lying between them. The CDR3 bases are TGTGCCACCAGTGACCTCCCGGTACTAAAGGCTGGAAACACCATATATTTT. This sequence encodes CATSDLPVLKAGNTIYF.